The 10 T cell receptor beta chains below all came from one sample that was sequenced in a study of T-cell reconstitution after alpha-beta-depleted transplantation in children. The TCRbeta library was prepared with unique molecular identifiers. From the PCR reads, TCRdb called clonotypes with MiXCR, one entry per CDR3 protein. The table records about 500,000 distinct CDR3 sequences, approximately 32% of them present only once. Here the sequenced sample was PBMCs from the stem cell graft donor, taken from the stem cell graft. The origin of the receptors is a human donor who donated a stem cell graft to a child with aplastic anemia.

The V call is TRBV29-1, the J call TRBJ1-2, with D possibly TRBD1 on 6 matching bases. CDR3 length equals 14 residues. CDR1 and CDR2 (germline): SQVTM, ANQGSEA. The V end lost 3 bases, the J end lost 2 bases, and 13 bases lay between the germline ends. CDR3: CSVDSTGTNYGYTF. The DNA of the CDR3 is TGCAGCGTTGATTCAACAGGGACCAACTATGGCTACACCTTC.

The V call is TRBV19, the J call TRBJ1-5; D is perhaps TRBD1 (5 bases). This CDR3 comprises 16 residues. Trimming pared 5 bases from V and 4 bases from J, leaving 18 bases between. CDR1 and CDR2 from the germline V gene are LNHDA and SQIVND (reference sequence). Here the CDR3 reads CASSLPDRVGNQPQHF. CDR3 DNA: TGTGCCAGTAGTCTCCCCGACAGAGTGGGGAATCAGCCCCAGCATTTT.

This clonotype was seen once. The chain couples TRBV18 to TRBJ2-5; tentative D call: TRBD2 (5 bases). The CDR3 has 16 residues. The V gene's germline CDR1 is KGHSH and CDR2 LQKENI. Trimming took 2 bases from V and 1 from J, leaving 14 bases between them. In nucleotides, the CDR3 is TGTGCCAGCTCACCAAGGCAGCCGGGAACCCAAGAGACCCAGTACTTC. It encodes CASSPRQPGTQETQYF.

This clonotype was seen a handful of times. This sequence joins TRBV6-5 and TRBJ1-4, with D maybe TRBD1 (5 bases). V gave up 3 bases and J gave up 3 bases, with 17 bases separating them. Per germline, CDR1 MNHEY and CDR2 SVGAGI. The CDR3 loop spans 17 amino acids. The CDR3 sequence is CASSYSGRTAPNEKLFF. Here the CDR3 DNA reads TGTGCCAGCAGTTATTCGGGGCGGACTGCACCTAATGAAAAACTGTTTTTT.

This clonotype was found once. The chain links TRBV20-1 to TRBJ1-1; TRBD1 is a possible D gene (6 bases). The length of the CDR3 is 12 residues. V was trimmed by 0 bases and J by 6 bases, leaving 8 bases between them. Germline lookup yields CDR1 DFQATT and CDR2 SNEGSKA (reference sequence). The CDR3 sequence is CSARDQGSEAFF. The CDR3 DNA follows: TGCAGTGCTAGAGACCAGGGGTCTGAAGCTTTCTTT.

This sequence joins TRBV5-5 and TRBJ1-1, with D maybe TRBD1 (6 bases). V dropped 6 bases and J dropped 2 bases, with 11 bases sitting between them. The CDR3 has 13 amino acids. Germline CDR1 is SGHKS and CDR2 is YYEKEE (reference sequence). This CDR3 is CASNRQANTEAFF. The CDR3 nucleotides are TGTGCCAGCAACCGACAGGCCAACACTGAAGCTTTCTTT.

This clonotype has just one count. J is TRBJ2-1 and V is TRBV20-1, with TRBD2 matching over 16 bases. With V trimmed by 6 bases and J by 2 bases, 13 bases remained unmatched. Germline lookup yields CDR1 DFQATT and CDR2 SNEGSKA (reference sequence). This CDR3 contains 19 residues. The CDR3 spells CSAPYTGTSGRAAYNEQFF. The CDR3 DNA reads TGCAGTGCACCTTACACCGGGACTAGCGGGAGGGCAGCCTACAATGAGCAGTTCTTC.

This clonotype turned up a few times. The rearrangement uses TRBV29-1 and TRBJ2-7; a weak D match, TRBD2 (5 bases). The V gene's germline CDR1 is SQVTM and CDR2 ANQGSEA. V was trimmed by 0 bases and J by 0 bases, leaving 9 bases between them. The CDR3 is made up of 14 amino acids. The CDR3 region is CSVEDLGSSYEQYF. The CDR3 nucleotides are TGCAGCGTTGAAGATCTTGGGAGCTCCTACGAGCAGTACTTC.

This clonotype came up a few times. The chain links TRBV7-8 to TRBJ1-6, with D perhaps TRBD1 (5 bases). V gave up 4 bases and J gave up 1 base, with 11 bases separating them. Germline values: CDR1 SGHVS, CDR2 FQNEAQ. The CDR3 totals 16 residues. The CDR3 region has the DNA TGTGCCAGCAGCTGGTGGGGGGTATCCTATAATTCACCCCTCCACTTT. Its protein is CASSWWGVSYNSPLHF.

The rearrangement uses TRBV18 and TRBJ2-3; D may match TRBD1 or TRBD2 (5 bases each). The CDR3 has 18 amino acids. V shed 1 base and J shed 4 bases, with 21 bases lying between them. Germline V lookup: CDR1 KGHSH, CDR2 LQKENI. CDR3 loop: CASSPRTTSRGSADTQYF. In DNA, the CDR3 is TGTGCCAGCTCACCACGGACGACGTCGAGGGGCTCGGCAGATACGCAGTATTTT.